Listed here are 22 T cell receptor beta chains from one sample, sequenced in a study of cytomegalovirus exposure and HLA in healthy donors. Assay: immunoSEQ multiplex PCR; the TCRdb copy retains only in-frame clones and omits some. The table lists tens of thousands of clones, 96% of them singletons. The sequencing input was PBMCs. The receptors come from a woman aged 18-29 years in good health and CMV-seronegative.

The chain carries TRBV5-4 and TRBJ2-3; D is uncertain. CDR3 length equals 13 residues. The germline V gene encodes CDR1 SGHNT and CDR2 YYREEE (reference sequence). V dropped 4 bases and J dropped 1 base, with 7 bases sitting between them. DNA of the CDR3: TGTGCCAGCAGCCCGTCCGGCACAGATACGCAGTATTTT. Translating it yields CASSPSGTDTQYF.

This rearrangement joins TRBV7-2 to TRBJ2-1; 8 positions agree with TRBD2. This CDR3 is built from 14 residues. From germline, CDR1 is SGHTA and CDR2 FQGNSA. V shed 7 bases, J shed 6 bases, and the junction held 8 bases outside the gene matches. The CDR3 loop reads CASTAQLAGNEQFF. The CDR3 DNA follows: TGTGCCAGCACCGCGCAGCTAGCGGGCAATGAGCAGTTCTTC.

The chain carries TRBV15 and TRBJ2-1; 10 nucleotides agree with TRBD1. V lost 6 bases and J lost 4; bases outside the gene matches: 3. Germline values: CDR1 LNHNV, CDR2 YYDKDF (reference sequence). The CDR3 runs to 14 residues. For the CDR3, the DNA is TGTGCCACCAGAGGGACAGGGGTGTACAATGAGCAGTTCTTC. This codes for CATRGTGVYNEQFF.

CDR3 DNA: TGTGCCAGCAGCCCGACAGGGATGGGCTATGGCTACACCTTC. Amino acids: CASSPTGMGYGYTF. V gene TRBV2 combines with J gene TRBJ1-2, with 7 bases aligning to TRBD1. The CDR3 covers 14 residues. V lost 6 bases and J lost 4; bases outside the gene matches: 8. Germline CDR1 is SNHLY and CDR2 is FYNNEI.

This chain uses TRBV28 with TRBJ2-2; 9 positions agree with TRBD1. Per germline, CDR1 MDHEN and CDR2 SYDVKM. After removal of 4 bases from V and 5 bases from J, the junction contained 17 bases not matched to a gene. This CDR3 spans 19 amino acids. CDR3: CASSSTPGQGRRATGELFF. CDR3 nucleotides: TGTGCCAGCAGTTCCACACCGGGACAGGGAAGGAGGGCGACCGGGGAGCTGTTTTTT.

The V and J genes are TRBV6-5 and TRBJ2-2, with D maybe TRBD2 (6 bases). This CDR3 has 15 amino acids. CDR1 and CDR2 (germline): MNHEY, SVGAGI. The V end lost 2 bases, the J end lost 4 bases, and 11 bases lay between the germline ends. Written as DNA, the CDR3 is TGTGCCAGCAGTTACGGGGGAGCGGGCACCGGGGAGCTGTTTTTT. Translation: CASSYGGAGTGELFF.

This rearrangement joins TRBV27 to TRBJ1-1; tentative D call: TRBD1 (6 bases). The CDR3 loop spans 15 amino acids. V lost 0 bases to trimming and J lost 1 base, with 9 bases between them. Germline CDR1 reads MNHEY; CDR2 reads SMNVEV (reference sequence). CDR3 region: CASSLSRGPNTEAFF. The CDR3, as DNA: TGTGCCAGCAGTTTATCGCGGGGGCCGAACACTGAAGCTTTCTTT.

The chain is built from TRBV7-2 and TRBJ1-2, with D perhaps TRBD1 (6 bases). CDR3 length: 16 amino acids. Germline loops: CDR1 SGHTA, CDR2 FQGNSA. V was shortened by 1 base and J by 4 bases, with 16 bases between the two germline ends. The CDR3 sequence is CASSLGIQGPLYGYTF. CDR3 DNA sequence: TGTGCCAGCAGCTTAGGGATACAGGGACCCCTCTATGGCTACACCTTC. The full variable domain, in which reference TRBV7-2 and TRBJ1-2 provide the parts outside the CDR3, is GAGVSQSPSNKVTEKGKDVELRCDPISGHTALYWYRQSLGQGLEFLIYFQGNSAPDKSGLPSDRFSAERTGGSVSTLTIQRTQQEDSAVYLCASSLGIQGPLYGYTFGSGTRLTVV.

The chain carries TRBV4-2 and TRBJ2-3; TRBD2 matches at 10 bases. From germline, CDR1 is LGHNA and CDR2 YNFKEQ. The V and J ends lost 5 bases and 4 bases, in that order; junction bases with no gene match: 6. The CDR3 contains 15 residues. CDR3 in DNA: TGTGCCAGCAGCAACAGCGGGGGGGCAGCAGATACGCAGTATTTT. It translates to CASSNSGGAADTQYF.

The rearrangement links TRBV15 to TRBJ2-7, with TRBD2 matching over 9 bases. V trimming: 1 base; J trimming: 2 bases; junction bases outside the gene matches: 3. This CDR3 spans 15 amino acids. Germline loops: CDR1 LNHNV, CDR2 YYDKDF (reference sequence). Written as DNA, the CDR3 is TGTGCCACCAGCAGAGCGGGCGGGGGGGCCTACGAGCAGTACTTC. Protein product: CATSRAGGGAYEQYF.

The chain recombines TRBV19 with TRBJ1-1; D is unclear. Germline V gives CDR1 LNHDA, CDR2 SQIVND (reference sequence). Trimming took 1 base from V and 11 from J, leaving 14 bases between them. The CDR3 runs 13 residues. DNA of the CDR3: TGTGCCAGTAGTATAGTAGGAGGGCAGGACGCTTTCTTT. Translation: CASSIVGGQDAFF.

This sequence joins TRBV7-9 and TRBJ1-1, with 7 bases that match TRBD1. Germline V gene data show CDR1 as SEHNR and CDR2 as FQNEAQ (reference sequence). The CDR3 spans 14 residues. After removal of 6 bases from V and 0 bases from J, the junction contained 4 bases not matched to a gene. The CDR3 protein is CASRKGGMNTEAFF. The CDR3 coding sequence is TGTGCCAGCAGGAAAGGGGGCATGAACACTGAAGCTTTCTTT.

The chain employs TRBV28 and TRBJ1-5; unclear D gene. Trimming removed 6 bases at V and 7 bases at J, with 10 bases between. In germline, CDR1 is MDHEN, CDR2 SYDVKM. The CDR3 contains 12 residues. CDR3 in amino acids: CASSPPGQPQHF. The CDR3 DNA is TGTGCCAGCAGCCCACCCGGGCAGCCCCAGCATTTT.

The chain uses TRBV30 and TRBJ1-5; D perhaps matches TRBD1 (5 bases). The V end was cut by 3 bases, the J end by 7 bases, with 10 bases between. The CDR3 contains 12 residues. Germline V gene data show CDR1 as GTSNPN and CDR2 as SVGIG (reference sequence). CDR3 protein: CAWSPEGQPQHF. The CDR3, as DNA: TGTGCCTGGAGCCCGGAGGGGCAGCCCCAGCATTTT.

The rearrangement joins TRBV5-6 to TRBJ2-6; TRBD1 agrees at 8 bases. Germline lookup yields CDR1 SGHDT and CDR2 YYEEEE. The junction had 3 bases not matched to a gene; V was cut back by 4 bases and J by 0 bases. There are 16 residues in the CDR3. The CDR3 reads CASSGQGPSGANVLTF. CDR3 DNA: TGTGCCAGCAGCGGACAGGGCCCCTCTGGGGCCAACGTCCTGACTTTC. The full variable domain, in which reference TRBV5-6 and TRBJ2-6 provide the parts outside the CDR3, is DAGVTQSPTHLIKTRGQQVTLRCSPKSGHDTVSWYQQALGQGPQFIFQYYEEEERQRGNFPDRFSGHQFPNYSSELNVNALLLGDSALYLCASSGQGPSGANVLTFGAGSRLTVL.

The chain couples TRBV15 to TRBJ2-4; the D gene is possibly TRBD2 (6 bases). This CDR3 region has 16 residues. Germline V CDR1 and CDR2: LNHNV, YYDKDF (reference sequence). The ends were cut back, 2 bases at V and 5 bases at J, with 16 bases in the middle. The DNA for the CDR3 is TGTGCCACCAGCAGATTGACACCCTCGGGGGAAAACATTCAGTACTTC. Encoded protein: CATSRLTPSGENIQYF.

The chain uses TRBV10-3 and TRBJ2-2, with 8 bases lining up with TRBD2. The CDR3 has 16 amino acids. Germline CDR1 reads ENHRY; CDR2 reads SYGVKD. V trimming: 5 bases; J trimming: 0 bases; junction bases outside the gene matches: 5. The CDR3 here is CAISRRGGANTGELFF. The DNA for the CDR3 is TGTGCCATCAGTCGACGGGGGGGCGCGAACACCGGGGAGCTGTTTTTT.

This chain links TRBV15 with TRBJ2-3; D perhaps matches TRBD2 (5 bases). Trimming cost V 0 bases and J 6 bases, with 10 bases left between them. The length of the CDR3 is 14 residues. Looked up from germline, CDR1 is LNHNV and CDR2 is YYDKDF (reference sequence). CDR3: CATSRDEGSDTQYF. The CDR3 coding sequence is TGTGCCACCAGCAGAGATGAGGGTTCGGATACGCAGTATTTT.

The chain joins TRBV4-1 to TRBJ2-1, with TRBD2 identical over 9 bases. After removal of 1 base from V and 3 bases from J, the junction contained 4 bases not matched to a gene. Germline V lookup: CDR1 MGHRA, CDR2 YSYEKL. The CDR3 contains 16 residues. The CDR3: CASSQAGGRGYNEQFF. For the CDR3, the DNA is TGCGCCAGCAGCCAAGCGGGCGGGAGGGGCTACAATGAGCAGTTCTTC.

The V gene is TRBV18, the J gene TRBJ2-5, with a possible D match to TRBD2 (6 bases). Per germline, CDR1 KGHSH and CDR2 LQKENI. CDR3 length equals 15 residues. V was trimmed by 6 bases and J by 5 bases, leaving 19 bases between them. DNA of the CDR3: TGTGCCAGCTCCCCCCGACTAGGGGAAACGGAGACCCAGTACTTC. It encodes CASSPRLGETETQYF.

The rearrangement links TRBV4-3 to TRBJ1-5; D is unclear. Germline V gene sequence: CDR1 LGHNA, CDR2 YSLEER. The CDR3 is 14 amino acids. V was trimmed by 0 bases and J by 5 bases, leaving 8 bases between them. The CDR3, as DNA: TGCGCCAGCAGCCAAGATTTGGCCGATCAGCCCCAGCATTTT. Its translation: CASSQDLADQPQHF.

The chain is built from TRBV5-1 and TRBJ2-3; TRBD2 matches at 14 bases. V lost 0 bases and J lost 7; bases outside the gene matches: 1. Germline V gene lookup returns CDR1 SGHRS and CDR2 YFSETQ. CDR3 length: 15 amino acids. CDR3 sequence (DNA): TGCGCCAGCAGCTTGGGACTAGCGGGAGGGTATACGCAGTATTTT. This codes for CASSLGLAGGYTQYF.